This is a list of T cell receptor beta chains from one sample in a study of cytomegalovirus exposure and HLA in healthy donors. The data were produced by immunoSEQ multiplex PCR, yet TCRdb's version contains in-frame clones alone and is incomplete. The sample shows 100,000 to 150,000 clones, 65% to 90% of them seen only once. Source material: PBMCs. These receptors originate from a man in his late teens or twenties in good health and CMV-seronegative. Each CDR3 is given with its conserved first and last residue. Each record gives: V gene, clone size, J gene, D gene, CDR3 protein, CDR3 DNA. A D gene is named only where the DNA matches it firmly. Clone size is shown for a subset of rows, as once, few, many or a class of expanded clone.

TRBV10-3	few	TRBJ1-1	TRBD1	CAIQGVKMAEAFF	TGTGCCATCCAGGGGGTAAAGATGGCTGAAGCTTTCTTT
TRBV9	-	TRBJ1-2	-	CASSVDSNFNYGYTF	TGTGCCAGCAGCGTAGACTCCAATTTTAACTATGGCTACACCTTC
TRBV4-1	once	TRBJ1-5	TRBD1	CASSQGQTYQPQHF	TGCGCCAGCAGCCAGGGACAGACATATCAGCCCCAGCATTTT
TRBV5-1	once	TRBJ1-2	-	CASSLDGAGRGNSGYTF	TGCGCCAGCAGCTTGGACGGGGCAGGCAGGGGTAATTCGGGCTACACCTTC
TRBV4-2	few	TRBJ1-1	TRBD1	CASTTGVMNTEAFF	TGTGCCAGCACCACAGGGGTAATGAACACTGAAGCTTTCTTT
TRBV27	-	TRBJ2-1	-	CASNRGKLAEYNEQFF	TGTGCCAGCAATCGAGGGAAACTAGCAGAGTACAATGAGCAGTTCTTC
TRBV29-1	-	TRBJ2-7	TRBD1	CSVESGTGVSYEQYF	TGCAGCGTTGAATCCGGGACAGGAGTTTCCTACGAGCAGTACTTC
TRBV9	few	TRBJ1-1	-	CASSVSAGNTEAFF	TGTGCCAGCAGCGTATCAGCGGGGAACACTGAAGCTTTCTTT
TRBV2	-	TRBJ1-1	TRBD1	CASRGSGQGTAEAFF	TGTGCCAGCAGAGGCTCCGGACAGGGGACCGCTGAAGCTTTCTTT
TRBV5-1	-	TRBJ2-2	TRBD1	CASSLRTGTGELFF	TGCGCCAGCAGCCTACGGACAGGGACCGGGGAGCTGTTTTTT
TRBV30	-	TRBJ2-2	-	CAYSGTSNSAGELFF	TGTGCCTACTCCGGGACATCAAACTCGGCCGGGGAGCTGTTTTTT
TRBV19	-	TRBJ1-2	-	CASSSGVDAYGYTF	TGTGCCAGTAGTTCAGGGGTAGACGCCTATGGCTACACCTTC
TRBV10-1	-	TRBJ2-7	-	CASSQQGRPYEQYF	TGCGCCAGCAGTCAACAGGGAAGGCCATACGAGCAGTACTTC
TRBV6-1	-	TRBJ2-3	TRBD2	CASSAWTSGADTQYF	TGTGCCAGCAGTGCATGGACTAGCGGGGCAGATACGCAGTATTTT
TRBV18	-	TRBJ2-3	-	CASSPPSTDTQYF	TGTGCCAGCTCACCACCCTCCACAGATACGCAGTATTTT